The sample holds a few counts of the clone carrying this TCR beta chain. Its target is unknown. Sample barcodes and UMIs were carried by the TCR alpha and TCR beta cDNA libraries that 5'RACE generated with constant-segment primers. MiXCR was run by TCRdb on the 5' RACE reads, yielding one entry per CDR3 protein. Here the sample spans more than 450,000 distinct CDR3 sequences, around 17% being singletons. The sample originates from a study of T-cell memory formation after mild COVID-19. On the study more broadly: TCR clustering was largely donor specific.

General observations from the study: Chiefly within CM and EM were the contracting CD4+ clones; CD8+ ones were within EMRA. Day 15 to 85 contracting clones showed balanced CD4/CD8; day 15 to 37 expanders favored CD4+.

The V end was cut by 4 bases, the J end by 0 bases, with 9 bases between. In germline, CDR1 is SEHNR, CDR2 FQNEAQ (reference sequence). The CDR3 is made up of 14 amino acids. The chain uses TRBV7-9 and TRBJ1-1; weak D call: TRBD1 (5 bases). The sequenced sample consisted of PBMCs or a T cell subset sorted from them (not recorded which). The receptor's source is an adult woman who had mild COVID-19 (a few samples of this study predate the infection). Cell type and time point are not known. The CDR3, as DNA: TGTGCCAGCAGCTACCAACAGGTGAACACTGAAGCTTTCTTT. Translated, it gives CASSYQQVNTEAFF. Full variable domain (remainder filled in from reference TRBV7-9 and TRBJ1-1): DTGVSQNPRHKITKRGQNVTFRCDPISEHNRLYWYRQTLGQGPEFLTYFQNEAQLEKSRLLSDRFSAERPKGSFSTLEIQRTEQGDSAMYLCASSYQQVNTEAFFGQGTRLTVV.